These 24 T cell receptor beta chains were sequenced from one sample in a study of T cell changes during pregnancy in multiple sclerosis. Some clones are missing from TCRdb's copy, which holds only in-frame ones; the method was immunoSEQ multiplex PCR. Among 30,000 to 35,000 clones listed, about 90% were seen once. This sample comprised CD4+ T cells from peripheral blood mononuclear cells, obtained in the third trimester of pregnancy. These receptors were collected from a female donor in good health, enrolled as a control in a pregnancy study.

The V and J genes are TRBV2 and TRBJ2-1; 8 nucleotides agree with TRBD2. CDR3 length equals 12 residues. CDR1 is SNHLY and CDR2 is FYNNEI in the germline V gene. The junction had 6 bases not matched to a gene; V was cut back by 3 bases and J by 14 bases. The chain's CDR3 is CASSDTGRDEFF. The CDR3 DNA sequence: TGTGCCAGCAGTGATACCGGGAGGGACGAGTTCTTC.

V is TRBV27 and J is TRBJ2-1; possibly TRBD1 for D (5 bases). This CDR3 comprises 15 residues. V lost 3 bases to trimming and J lost 1 base, with 10 bases between them. Germline V gene data show CDR1 as MNHEY and CDR2 as SMNVEV (reference sequence). The CDR3 nucleotides read TGTGCCAGCAGTTTGTCTAGGGGTTCCTACAATGAGCAGTTCTTC. It translates to CASSLSRGSYNEQFF.

The chain links TRBV7-9 to TRBJ1-3; D is unresolved. The length of the CDR3 is 14 residues. V was pared by 1 base and J by 2 bases, with 6 bases between. Germline CDR1 SEHNR, CDR2 FQNEAQ (reference sequence). In DNA, the CDR3 is TGTGCCAGCAGCTTAGACAGTGCTGGAAACACCATATATTTT. Translated: CASSLDSAGNTIYF.

The chain links TRBV10-3 to TRBJ2-2; 11 bases are shared with TRBD2. Unmatched junction bases numbered 15, after V lost 6 bases and J lost 0 bases. The CDR3 loop spans 20 amino acids. Looked up from germline, CDR1 is ENHRY and CDR2 is SYGVKD. CDR3 amino acids: CAIRMRSASGGYTNTGELFF. DNA of the CDR3: TGTGCCATCAGGATGAGGTCCGCTAGCGGGGGGTACACGAACACCGGGGAGCTGTTTTTT.

The chain is built from TRBV6-6 and TRBJ2-1; the match to TRBD2 covers 13 bases. Germline V gene lookup returns CDR1 MNHNY and CDR2 SVGAGI (reference sequence). V was pared by 8 bases and J by 7 bases, with 5 bases of the junction left unmatched. The CDR3 loop spans 14 amino acids. The CDR3 reads CASSTSGRRNEQFF. The CDR3 coding sequence is TGTGCCAGCTCGACTAGCGGGAGGAGAAATGAGCAGTTCTTC.

The rearrangement joins TRBV2 to TRBJ1-4, with 7 bases that match TRBD1. The CDR3 runs 14 residues. Germline V gene data show CDR1 as SNHLY and CDR2 as FYNNEI. V shed 7 bases and J 8 bases; nucleotides not matched to a gene: 10. DNA for the CDR3: TGTGCCAGCACCTTTGACAGGGCCGACGAAAAACTGTTTTTT. Its protein is CASTFDRADEKLFF.

This chain links TRBV7-2 with TRBJ2-5; possible D gene TRBD1, 7 bases. The closer fit of TRBJ2-7 to the DNA end suggests the J call may be wrong. Germline CDR1 reads SGHTA; CDR2 reads FQGNSA. There are 14 residues in the CDR3. DNA for the CDR3: TGTGCCAGCAGCCTGCGCAGGGGGGCCTACGAGCAGTACTTC. Amino acids: CASSLRRGAYEQYF.

The rearrangement joins TRBV27 to TRBJ1-1; D gene uncertain. The CDR3 runs to 13 residues. Germline CDR1 reads MNHEY; CDR2 reads SMNVEV (reference sequence). V lost 5 bases and J lost 0, with 7 bases in between. CDR3 sequence reads: CASSDSVNTEAFF. CDR3 DNA: TGTGCCAGCAGTGACTCGGTGAACACTGAAGCTTTCTTT.

The V and J genes are TRBV6-5 and TRBJ2-3; maybe TRBD2 (6 bases). The V gene lost 4 bases and the J gene lost 4 bases, with 15 bases spanning the gap. The CDR3 is 15 amino acids. Germline V lookup: CDR1 MNHEY, CDR2 SVGAGI. In nucleotides, the CDR3 is TGTGCCAGCAGTTCCGGCGGGGCGCAGGCAGATACGCAGTATTTT. Its protein is CASSSGGAQADTQYF.

This rearrangement joins TRBV30 to TRBJ2-2; 9 nucleotides align to TRBD1. V shed 4 bases and J 6 bases; nucleotides not matched to a gene: 9. CDR3 length: 15 amino acids. Germline-derived CDR1 and CDR2 are GTSNPN and SVGIG (reference sequence). In DNA, the CDR3 is TGTGCCTGGATCCTGGACAGGGGATTTGCCGGGGAGCTGTTTTTT. Its protein is CAWILDRGFAGELFF.

The chain carries TRBV5-5 and TRBJ2-6; TRBD1 matches 9 bases. The CDR3 loop spans 16 amino acids. Germline values: CDR1 SGHKS, CDR2 YYEKEE (reference sequence). V was clipped by 3 bases and J by 0 bases; unmatched bases: 1. The CDR3 coding sequence is TGTGCCAGCAGCTGGGGACAGGGCTCTGGGGCCAACGTCCTGACTTTC. Its translation is CASSWGQGSGANVLTF. The entire variable domain, with the rest obtained from reference TRBV5-5 and TRBJ2-6, is as follows: DAGVTQSPTHLIKTRGQQVTLRCSPISGHKSVSWYQQVLGQGPQFIFQYYEKEERGRGNFPDRFSARQFPNYSSELNVNALLLGDSALYLCASSWGQGSGANVLTFGAGSRLTVL.

In this sample, this clone turned up a few times. The V call is TRBV4-1, the J call TRBJ1-2, with a possible D match to TRBD1 (6 bases). V was trimmed by 0 bases and J by 1 base, leaving 9 bases between them. The CDR3 has 15 amino acids. The germline V gene encodes CDR1 MGHRA and CDR2 YSYEKL. The CDR3 region has the DNA TGCGCCAGCAGCCAAGAACAGGGCGTTAACTATGGCTACACCTTC. As protein: CASSQEQGVNYGYTF.

This clone came up once. This chain uses TRBV18 with TRBJ2-7, with a weak D call TRBD2 (5 bases). CDR3 length: 13 amino acids. In germline, CDR1 is KGHSH, CDR2 LQKENI. Trimming shortened V by 1 base and J by 5 bases, and 9 bases separated the two germline ends. DNA of the CDR3: TGTGCCAGCTCACCACGGACTGTACACGAGCAGTACTTC. This encodes CASSPRTVHEQYF.

The J gene is TRBJ2-5, the V gene TRBV10-3; TRBD1 matches 7 bases. V trimming: 6 bases; J trimming: 4 bases; junction bases outside the gene matches: 5. In germline, CDR1 is ENHRY, CDR2 SYGVKD. The CDR3 covers 13 residues. This CDR3 is CAIRVNRGETQYF. The CDR3 DNA reads TGTGCCATCAGAGTTAACAGGGGAGAGACCCAGTACTTC.

The chain links TRBV6-5 to TRBJ2-2, with D perhaps TRBD1 (5 bases). CDR1 and CDR2 (germline): MNHEY, SVGAGI. This CDR3 is built from 16 residues. V shed 4 bases and J shed 0 bases, with 12 bases lying between them. CDR3: CASSFQGAANTGELFF. The CDR3 bases are TGTGCCAGCAGTTTTCAGGGCGCCGCGAACACCGGGGAGCTGTTTTTT.

V and J are TRBV6-1 and TRBJ1-5; TRBD1 is a possible D gene (5 bases). The CDR3 covers 14 residues. Trimming left V 4 bases short and J 4 bases short, with 11 bases between. Germline V lookup: CDR1 MNHNS, CDR2 SASEGT. In DNA form, the CDR3 reads TGTGCCAGCAGTGGACTCCAGGGTAATCAGCCCCAGCATTTT. This encodes CASSGLQGNQPQHF.

This clone was detected only once. The gene calls are TRBV19 and TRBJ2-1, with TRBD2 matching 7 bases. Germline CDR1 LNHDA, CDR2 SQIVND (reference sequence). This CDR3 has 14 residues. The trim removed 9 bases at V and 2 bases at J, leaving 7 bases unmatched. CDR3 bases: TGTGCCAGCGCAGTCGGGACTACCTACAATGAGCAGTTCTTC. Protein product: CASAVGTTYNEQFF.

The chain employs TRBV10-3 and TRBJ2-1, with TRBD2 matching over 10 bases. The CDR3 is made up of 16 amino acids. Germline CDR1 ENHRY, CDR2 SYGVKD. Unmatched junction bases numbered 13, after V lost 5 bases and J lost 9 bases. The CDR3 sequence is CAISTRTSGHGSEQFF. In DNA form, the CDR3 reads TGTGCCATCAGTACCCGGACTAGCGGTCATGGAAGTGAGCAGTTCTTC.

This chain's CDR3 is CASSLVQAEAFF. DNA of the CDR3: TGTGCCAGCAGCTTAGTTCAGGCTGAAGCTTTCTTT. The chain employs TRBV11-3 and TRBJ1-1, with D unresolved. V dropped 1 base and J dropped 6 bases, with 6 bases sitting between them. The CDR3 runs to 12 residues. Per germline, CDR1 SGHNT and CDR2 YENEEA.

The chain recombines TRBV5-1 with TRBJ2-7; possible D gene TRBD2, 6 bases. From germline, CDR1 is SGHRS and CDR2 YFSETQ. V lost 5 bases, J lost 7 bases, and 16 bases lay in between. The CDR3 is 13 residues long. DNA for the CDR3: TGCGCCAGCAGGGAGATGGGAGGCAGGGAGCAGTACTTC. Translating it yields CASREMGGREQYF.

The gene calls are TRBV7-8 and TRBJ2-1, with D possibly TRBD2 on 6 matching bases. The V gene lost 5 bases and the J gene lost 6 bases, with 14 bases spanning the gap. The CDR3 spans 14 residues. The V gene's germline CDR1 is SGHVS and CDR2 FQNEAQ. This CDR3 reads CASSKTRIFNEQFF. The CDR3 bases are TGTGCCAGCAGCAAGACTAGGATTTTCAATGAGCAGTTCTTC.

The V gene is TRBV7-9, the J gene TRBJ1-4; D remains ambiguous. V was cut by 0 bases and J by 7 bases, with 15 bases left in between. Germline values: CDR1 SEHNR, CDR2 FQNEAQ (reference sequence). CDR3 size: 16 residues. CDR3: CASSLAVGVAVEKLFF. In DNA, the CDR3 is TGTGCCAGCAGCTTAGCAGTCGGGGTCGCTGTTGAAAAACTGTTTTTT.

This clone occurred once. The chain recombines TRBV10-1 with TRBJ2-7, with a weak D call TRBD2 (7 bases). V was pared by 10 bases and J by 1 base, with 26 bases between. CDR3 length: 17 residues. From germline, CDR1 is WNHNN and CDR2 SYGVQD (reference sequence). The DNA for the CDR3 is TGCGCCACCAACCTCCACCTAGGGGGGGGAGAGTCCTACGAGCAGTACTTC. The encoded protein is CATNLHLGGGESYEQYF.

The rearrangement links TRBV18 to TRBJ2-7; 7 bases are a match to TRBD2. This CDR3 comprises 15 residues. CDR1 and CDR2 from the germline V gene are KGHSH and LQKENI. V dropped 0 bases and J dropped 0; count of bases not matched to a gene: 2. The CDR3 DNA reads as TGTGCCAGCTCACCACCGTTAGCGGGCTCCTACGAGCAGTACTTC. It is translated as CASSPPLAGSYEQYF. The entire variable domain, with the rest obtained from reference TRBV18 and TRBJ2-7, is as follows: NAGVMQNPRHLVRRRGQEARLRCSPMKGHSHVYWYRQLPEEGLKFMVYLQKENIIDESGMPKERFSAEFPKEGPSILRIQQVVRGDSAAYFCASSPPLAGSYEQYFGPGTRLTVT.